The T cell receptor (beta chain) described here comes from a study of blood T cell repertoires in COVID-19. Study overall: The United States, Italy and Spain were the sources of the acute and convalescent COVID-19 samples. Sources were T cells, B-cell-depleted T cells, or PBMCs; the material itself was cDNA or gDNA.

Germline CDR1 reads SQVTM; CDR2 reads ANQGSEA. The CDR3 has 14 residues. V lost 7 bases, J lost 0 bases, and 13 bases lay in between. The table came from immunoSEQ multiplex PCR; TCRdb's copy has only in-frame clones and leaves some out. The sample consists of approximately 390,000 clones, about 87% of them appearing once. Participants reported their clinical history, and cohort assignment relied on those reports. The sample was PBMCs or T cells enriched from blood (not recorded which). V and J are TRBV29-1 and TRBJ2-1; a possible D gene is TRBD2 (6 bases). The TCR was taken from a woman aged 45-60 years who had recovered from COVID-19. The CDR3 sequence: CSAGRGSSYNEQFF. In nucleotides, the CDR3 is TGCAGCGCTGGGCGGGGAAGCTCCTACAATGAGCAGTTCTTC.